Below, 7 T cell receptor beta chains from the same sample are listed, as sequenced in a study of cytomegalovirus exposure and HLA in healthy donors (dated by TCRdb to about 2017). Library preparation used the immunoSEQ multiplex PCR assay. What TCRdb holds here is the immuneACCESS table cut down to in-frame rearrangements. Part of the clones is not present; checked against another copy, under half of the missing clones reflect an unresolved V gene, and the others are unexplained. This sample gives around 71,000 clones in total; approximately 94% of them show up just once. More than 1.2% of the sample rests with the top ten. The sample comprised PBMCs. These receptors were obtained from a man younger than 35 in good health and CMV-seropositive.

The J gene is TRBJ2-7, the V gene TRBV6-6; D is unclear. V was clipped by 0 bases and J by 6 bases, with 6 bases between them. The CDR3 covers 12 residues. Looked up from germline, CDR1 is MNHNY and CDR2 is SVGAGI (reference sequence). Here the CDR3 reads CASSYSVGEQYF. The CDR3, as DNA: TGTGCCAGCAGTTACTCGGTCGGCGAGCAGTACTTC.

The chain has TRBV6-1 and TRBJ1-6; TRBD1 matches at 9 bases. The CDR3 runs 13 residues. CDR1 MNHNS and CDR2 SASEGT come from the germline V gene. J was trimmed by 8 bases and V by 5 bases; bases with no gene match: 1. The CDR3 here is CASSRDRDSPLHF. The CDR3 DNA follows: TGTGCCAGCAGTCGGGACAGGGATTCACCCCTCCACTTT.

The CDR3: CASSPSAGGAYNEQFF. As DNA, the CDR3 is TGCGCCAGCAGTCCCTCGGCCGGGGGGGCCTACAATGAGCAGTTCTTC. This chain connects TRBV5-1 to TRBJ2-1, with 8 bases identical to TRBD2. Germline lookup yields CDR1 SGHRS and CDR2 YFSETQ. CDR3 length equals 16 residues. Trimming removed 5 bases from V and 2 bases from J; junction bases left unmatched: 9.

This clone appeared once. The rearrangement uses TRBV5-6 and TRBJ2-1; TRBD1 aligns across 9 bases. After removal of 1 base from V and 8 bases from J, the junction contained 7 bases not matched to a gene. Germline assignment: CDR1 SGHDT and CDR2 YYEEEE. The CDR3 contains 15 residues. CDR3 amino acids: CASSLTTGGWHEQFF. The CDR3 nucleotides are TGTGCCAGCAGCTTGACGACAGGGGGATGGCATGAGCAGTTCTTC.

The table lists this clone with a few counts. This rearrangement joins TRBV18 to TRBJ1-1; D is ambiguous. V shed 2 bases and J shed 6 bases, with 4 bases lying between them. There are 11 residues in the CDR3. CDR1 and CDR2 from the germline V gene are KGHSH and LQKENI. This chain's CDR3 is CASSPGAEAFF. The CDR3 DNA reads TGTGCCAGCTCACCAGGAGCTGAAGCTTTCTTT.

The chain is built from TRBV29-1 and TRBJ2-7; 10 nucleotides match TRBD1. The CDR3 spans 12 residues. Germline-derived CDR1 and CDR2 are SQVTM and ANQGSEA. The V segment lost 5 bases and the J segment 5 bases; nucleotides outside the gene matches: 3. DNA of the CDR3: TGCAGCGTTCCGACAGGGGGCGACGAGCAGTACTTC. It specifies CSVPTGGDEQYF.

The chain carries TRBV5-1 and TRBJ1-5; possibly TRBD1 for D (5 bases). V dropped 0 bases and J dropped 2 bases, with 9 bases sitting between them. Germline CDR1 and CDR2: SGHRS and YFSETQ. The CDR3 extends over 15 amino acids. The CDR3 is CASSLGVGGNQPQHF. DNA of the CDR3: TGCGCCAGCAGCTTGGGAGTAGGGGGCAATCAGCCCCAGCATTTT.